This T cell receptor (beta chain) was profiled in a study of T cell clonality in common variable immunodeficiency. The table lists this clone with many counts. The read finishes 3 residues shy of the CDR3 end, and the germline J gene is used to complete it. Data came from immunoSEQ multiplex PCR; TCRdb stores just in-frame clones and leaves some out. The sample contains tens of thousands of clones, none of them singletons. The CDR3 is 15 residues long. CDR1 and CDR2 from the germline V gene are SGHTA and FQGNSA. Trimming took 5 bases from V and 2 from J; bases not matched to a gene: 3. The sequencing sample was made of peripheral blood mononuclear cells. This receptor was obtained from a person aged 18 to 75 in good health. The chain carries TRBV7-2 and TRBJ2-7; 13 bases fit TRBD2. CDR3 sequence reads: CASSTGTSGAYEQYF. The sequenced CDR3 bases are TGTGCCAGCAGCACCGGGACTAGCGGGGCCTACGAG.